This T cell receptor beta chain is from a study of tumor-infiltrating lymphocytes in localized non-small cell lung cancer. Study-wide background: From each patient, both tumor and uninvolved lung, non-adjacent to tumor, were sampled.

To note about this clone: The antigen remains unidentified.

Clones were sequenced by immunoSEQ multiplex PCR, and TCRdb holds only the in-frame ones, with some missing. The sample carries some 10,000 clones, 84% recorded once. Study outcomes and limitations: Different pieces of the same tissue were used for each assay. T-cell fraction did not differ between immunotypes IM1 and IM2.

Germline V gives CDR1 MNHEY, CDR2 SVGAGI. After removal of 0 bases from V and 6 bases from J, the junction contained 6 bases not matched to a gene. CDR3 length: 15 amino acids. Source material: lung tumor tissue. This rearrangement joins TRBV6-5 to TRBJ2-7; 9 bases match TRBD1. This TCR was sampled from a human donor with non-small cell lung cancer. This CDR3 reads CASSYSPATGGEQYF. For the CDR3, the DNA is TGTGCCAGCAGTTACTCCCCCGCGACAGGGGGCGAGCAGTACTTC.